Included here is one T cell receptor (beta chain) sequence, with context. The repertoire was sequenced with immunoSEQ multiplex PCR; TCRdb's copy has only in-frame clones and lacks some. The profile covers about 690,000 clones, with roughly 88% appearing a single time and around a third taken by the ten largest. The source of the sample is a study of shared clonotypes between healthy human individuals. The CDR3 length is 14 residues. The sequence was obtained from a man younger than 35 in good health. Some clones in this sample may be carry-over from other donors' samples. The chain couples TRBV21-1 to TRBJ1-4; the table gives TRBD1 as D, unverified against the DNA. TRBV21-1 represents a pseudogene. Input material: memory CD8+ T cells from PBMCs. Specified subset: CD45RO+ cells pooled with CCR7-negative TemRA cells. The CDR3 reads CASSTDRGRGKLFF. The CDR3 DNA follows: TGTGCCAGCAGCACGGACAGGGGGCGCGGGAAACTGTTTTTT.